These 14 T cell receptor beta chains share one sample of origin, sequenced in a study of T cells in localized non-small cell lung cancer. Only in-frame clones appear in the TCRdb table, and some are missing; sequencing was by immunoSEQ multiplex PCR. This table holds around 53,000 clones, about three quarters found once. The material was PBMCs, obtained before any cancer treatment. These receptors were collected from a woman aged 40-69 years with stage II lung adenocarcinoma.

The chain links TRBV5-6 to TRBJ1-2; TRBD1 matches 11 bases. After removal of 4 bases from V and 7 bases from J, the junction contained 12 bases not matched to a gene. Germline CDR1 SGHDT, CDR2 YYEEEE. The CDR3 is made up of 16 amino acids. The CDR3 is CASSPNWRTGGVGYTF. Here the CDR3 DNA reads TGTGCCAGCAGCCCAAATTGGCGGACAGGGGGCGTTGGCTACACCTTC. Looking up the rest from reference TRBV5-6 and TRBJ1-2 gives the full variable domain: DAGVTQSPTHLIKTRGQQVTLRCSPKSGHDTVSWYQQALGQGPQFIFQYYEEEERQRGNFPDRFSGHQFPNYSSELNVNALLLGDSALYLCASSPNWRTGGVGYTFGSGTRLTVV.

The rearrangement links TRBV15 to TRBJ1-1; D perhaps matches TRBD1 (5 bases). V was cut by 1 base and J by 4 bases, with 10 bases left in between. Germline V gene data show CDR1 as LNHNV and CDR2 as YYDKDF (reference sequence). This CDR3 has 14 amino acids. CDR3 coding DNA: TGTGCCACCAGCAGAGCGACAGTCGGCACTGAAGCTTTCTTT. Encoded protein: CATSRATVGTEAFF.

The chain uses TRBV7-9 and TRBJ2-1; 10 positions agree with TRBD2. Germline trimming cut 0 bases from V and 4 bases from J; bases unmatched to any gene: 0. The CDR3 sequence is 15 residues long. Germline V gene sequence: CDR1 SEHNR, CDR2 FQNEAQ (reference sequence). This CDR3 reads CASSLASGGYNEQFF. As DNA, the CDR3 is TGTGCCAGCAGCTTAGCTAGCGGGGGGTACAATGAGCAGTTCTTC.

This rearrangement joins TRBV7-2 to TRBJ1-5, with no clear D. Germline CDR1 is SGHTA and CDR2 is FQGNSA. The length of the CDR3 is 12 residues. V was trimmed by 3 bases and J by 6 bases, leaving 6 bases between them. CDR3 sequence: CASSLMSQPQHF. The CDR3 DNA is TGTGCCAGCAGCTTGATGAGTCAGCCCCAGCATTTT.

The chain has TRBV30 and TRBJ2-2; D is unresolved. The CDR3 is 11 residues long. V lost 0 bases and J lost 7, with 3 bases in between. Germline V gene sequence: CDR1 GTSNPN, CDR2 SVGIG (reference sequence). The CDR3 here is CAWSVSGELFF. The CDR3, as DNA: TGTGCCTGGAGTGTGAGCGGGGAGCTGTTTTTT.

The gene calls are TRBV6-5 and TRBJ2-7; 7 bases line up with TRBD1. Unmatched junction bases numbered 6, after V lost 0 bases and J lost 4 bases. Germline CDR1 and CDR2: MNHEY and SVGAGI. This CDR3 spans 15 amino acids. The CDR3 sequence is CASSYSWTGGYEQYF. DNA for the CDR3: TGTGCCAGCAGTTACTCTTGGACAGGAGGATACGAGCAGTACTTC.

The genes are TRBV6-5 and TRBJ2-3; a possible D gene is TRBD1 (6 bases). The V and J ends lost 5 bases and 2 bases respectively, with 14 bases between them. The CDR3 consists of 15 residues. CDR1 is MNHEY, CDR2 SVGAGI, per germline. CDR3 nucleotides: TGTGCCAGCAGTGTACCCGGGACAAACACAGATACGCAGTATTTT. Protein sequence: CASSVPGTNTDTQYF.

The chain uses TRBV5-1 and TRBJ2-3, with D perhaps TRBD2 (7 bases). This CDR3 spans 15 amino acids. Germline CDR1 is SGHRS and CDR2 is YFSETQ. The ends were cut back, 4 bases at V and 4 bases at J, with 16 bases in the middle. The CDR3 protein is CASSPRGAGADTQYF. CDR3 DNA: TGCGCCAGCAGCCCCCGGGGGGCCGGGGCAGATACGCAGTATTTT.

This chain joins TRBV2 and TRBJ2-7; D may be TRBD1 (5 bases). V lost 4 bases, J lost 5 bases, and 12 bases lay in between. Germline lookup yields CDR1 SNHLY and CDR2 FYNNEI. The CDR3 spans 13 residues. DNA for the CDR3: TGTGCCAGCAGTGGTGTCAGGGCTAACGAGCAGTACTTC. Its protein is CASSGVRANEQYF.

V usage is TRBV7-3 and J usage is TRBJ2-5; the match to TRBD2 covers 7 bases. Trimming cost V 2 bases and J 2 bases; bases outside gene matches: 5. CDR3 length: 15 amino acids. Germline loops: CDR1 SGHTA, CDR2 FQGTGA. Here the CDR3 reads CASSLLGGRQETQYF. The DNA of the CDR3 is TGTGCCAGCAGCTTATTGGGGGGGAGGCAAGAGACCCAGTACTTC.

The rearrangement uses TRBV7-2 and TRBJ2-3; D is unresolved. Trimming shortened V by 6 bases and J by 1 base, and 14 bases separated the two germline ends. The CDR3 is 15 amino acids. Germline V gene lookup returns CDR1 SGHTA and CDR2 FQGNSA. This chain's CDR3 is CASSSLPPGTDTQYF. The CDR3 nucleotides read TGTGCCAGCAGTTCACTCCCCCCAGGCACAGATACGCAGTATTTT.

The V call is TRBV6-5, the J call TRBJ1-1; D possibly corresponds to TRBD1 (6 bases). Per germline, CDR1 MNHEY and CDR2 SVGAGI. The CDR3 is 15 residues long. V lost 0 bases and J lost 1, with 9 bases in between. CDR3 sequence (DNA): TGTGCCAGCAGTTACTCGACACAGGGGAACACTGAAGCTTTCTTT. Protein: CASSYSTQGNTEAFF.

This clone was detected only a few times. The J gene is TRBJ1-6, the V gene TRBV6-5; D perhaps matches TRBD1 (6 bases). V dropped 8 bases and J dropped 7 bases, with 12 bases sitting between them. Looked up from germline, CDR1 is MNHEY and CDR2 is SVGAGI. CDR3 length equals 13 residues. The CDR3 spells CASRRGGNSPLHF. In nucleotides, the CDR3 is TGTGCCAGCCGCCGGGGGGGCAATTCACCCCTCCACTTT.

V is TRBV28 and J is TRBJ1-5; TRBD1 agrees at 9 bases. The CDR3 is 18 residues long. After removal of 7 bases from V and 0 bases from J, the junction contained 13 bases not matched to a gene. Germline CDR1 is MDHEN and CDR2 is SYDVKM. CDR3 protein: CASKTGTGTFYSNQPQHF. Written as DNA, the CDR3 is TGTGCCAGCAAAACCGGGACAGGGACCTTTTATAGCAATCAGCCCCAGCATTTT.